The rows below give T cell receptor beta chains drawn from one sample of a study of CD8 T cells in ankylosing spondylitis. Via MiXCR, TCRdb re-called the 5' RACE reads, giving one row per CDR3 protein. The sample lists 300,000 to 400,000 distinct CDR3 sequences; 20% to 25% were seen once. Sequencing was performed on blood, either unsorted or a sorted T cell fraction (not recorded which). The origin of the receptors is a male donor with ankylosing spondylitis or in good health (not recorded which). The CDR3 runs from the conserved cysteine through the conserved F or W. The order of the fields is D gene, V gene, J gene, clone size, CDR3 protein, CDR3 DNA. A D gene is named only where the DNA matches it firmly. Part of the rows lack a size; the others show once, few, many or a class for expanded clones.

D gene: TRBD1
V gene: TRBV5-5
J gene: TRBJ1-4
clone size: -
CDR3 protein: CASSLAGRGNEKLFF
CDR3 DNA: TGTGCCAGCAGCTTGGCTGGCAGGGGGAATGAAAAACTGTTTTTT

D gene: -
V gene: TRBV29-1
J gene: TRBJ2-1
clone size: few
CDR3 protein: CSVVYTALDNEQFF
CDR3 DNA: TGCAGCGTTGTATACACGGCCTTGGACAATGAGCAGTTCTTC

D gene: -
V gene: TRBV12-3/TRBV12-4
J gene: TRBJ2-3
clone size: few
CDR3 protein: CASSLGGPDTQYF
CDR3 DNA: TGTGCCAGCAGTTTGGGGGGACCAGATACGCAGTATTTT

D gene: -
V gene: TRBV7-8
J gene: TRBJ2-4
clone size: -
CDR3 protein: CASSLSRGPIQYF
CDR3 DNA: TGTGCCAGCAGCTTATCCCGGGGGCCCATTCAGTACTTC

D gene: -
V gene: TRBV12-3/TRBV12-4
J gene: TRBJ2-2
clone size: few
CDR3 protein: CASSLGGGYANTGELFF
CDR3 DNA: TGTGCCAGCAGTTTAGGAGGGGGATACGCGAACACCGGGGAGCTGTTTTTT

D gene: -
V gene: TRBV9
J gene: TRBJ2-7
clone size: -
CDR3 protein: CASSLGGGPVMGEQYF
CDR3 DNA: TGTGCCAGCAGTTTAGGTGGGGGCCCCGTCATGGGGGAGCAGTACTTC

D gene: -
V gene: TRBV29-1
J gene: TRBJ2-3
clone size: -
CDR3 protein: CSVEGFRGRSTTQYF
CDR3 DNA: TGCAGCGTTGAAGGATTCCGGGGGCGGTCCACTACGCAGTATTTT

D gene: -
V gene: TRBV29-1
J gene: TRBJ2-7
clone size: few
CDR3 protein: CSVHEGYEQYF
CDR3 DNA: TGCAGCGTTCATGAGGGTTACGAGCAGTACTTC

D gene: -
V gene: TRBV7-9
J gene: TRBJ1-1
clone size: -
CDR3 protein: CASSPQERDTEAFF
CDR3 DNA: TGTGCCAGCAGCCCTCAGGAGCGGGACACTGAAGCTTTCTTT

D gene: -
V gene: TRBV29-1
J gene: TRBJ2-7
clone size: -
CDR3 protein: CSVEGRGSEQYF
CDR3 DNA: TGCAGCGTTGAAGGGAGGGGGTCCGAGCAGTACTTC

D gene: -
V gene: TRBV3-1
J gene: TRBJ2-5
clone size: many
CDR3 protein: CASSQGFRETVQETQYF
CDR3 DNA: TGTGCCAGCAGCCAAGGGTTTCGGGAGACAGTCCAAGAGACCCAGTACTTC

D gene: TRBD2
V gene: TRBV6-2/TRBV6-3
J gene: TRBJ2-1
clone size: -
CDR3 protein: CASSYSTRGGWNEQFF
CDR3 DNA: TGTGCCAGCAGTTACTCGACTCGGGGGGGCTGGAATGAGCAGTTCTTC

D gene: TRBD1
V gene: TRBV12-3/TRBV12-4
J gene: TRBJ2-5
clone size: -
CDR3 protein: CASSLGQGAQKTQYF
CDR3 DNA: TGTGCCAGCAGCCTGGGACAGGGGGCTCAAAAGACCCAGTACTTC

D gene: -
V gene: TRBV29-1
J gene: TRBJ1-1
clone size: few
CDR3 protein: CSPTTENTEAFF
CDR3 DNA: TGCAGCCCGACGACAGAAAACACTGAAGCTTTCTTT

D gene: -
V gene: TRBV11-2
J gene: TRBJ2-7
clone size: -
CDR3 protein: CASNLGHSYEQYF
CDR3 DNA: TGTGCCAGCAACCTCGGCCACTCCTACGAGCAGTACTTC

D gene: -
V gene: TRBV5-1
J gene: TRBJ2-5
clone size: -
CDR3 protein: CASSPQGGGAWKATQYF
CDR3 DNA: TGCGCCAGCAGCCCACAAGGAGGGGGGGCCTGGAAAGCGACCCAGTACTTC

D gene: TRBD1
V gene: TRBV20-1
J gene: TRBJ2-7
clone size: few
CDR3 protein: CSASRDRGAYEQYF
CDR3 DNA: TGCAGTGCTAGCCGGGACAGGGGAGCCTACGAGCAGTACTTC

D gene: -
V gene: TRBV15
J gene: TRBJ1-4
clone size: few
CDR3 protein: CATSRDFQLNEKLFF
CDR3 DNA: TGTGCCACCAGCAGAGATTTCCAGCTTAATGAAAAACTGTTTTTT

D gene: TRBD2
V gene: TRBV27
J gene: TRBJ2-1
clone size: -
CDR3 protein: CASSSRGDLNEQFF
CDR3 DNA: TGTGCCAGCAGTAGTCGGGGGGATCTCAATGAGCAGTTCTTC

D gene: -
V gene: TRBV7-6
J gene: TRBJ2-7
clone size: few
CDR3 protein: CASSSSGSSYEQYF
CDR3 DNA: TGTGCCAGCAGCTCCTCAGGTAGCTCCTACGAGCAGTACTTC

D gene: TRBD2
V gene: TRBV6-5
J gene: TRBJ2-7
clone size: few
CDR3 protein: CASSYSSGERSYEQYF
CDR3 DNA: TGTGCCAGCAGTTACTCTAGCGGGGAGCGCTCCTACGAGCAGTACTTC

D gene: TRBD1
V gene: TRBV11-2
J gene: TRBJ2-4
clone size: few
CDR3 protein: CASSPPTGTANIQYF
CDR3 DNA: TGTGCCAGCAGCCCACCGACCGGGACAGCAAACATTCAGTACTTC

D gene: TRBD1
V gene: TRBV12-5
J gene: TRBJ2-1
clone size: -
CDR3 protein: CASGLGTGSYNEQFF
CDR3 DNA: TGTGCTAGTGGTCTAGGGACAGGCTCGTACAATGAGCAGTTCTTC

D gene: -
V gene: TRBV10-3
J gene: TRBJ2-7
clone size: few
CDR3 protein: CAISEQAPYEQYF
CDR3 DNA: TGTGCCATCAGTGAGCAGGCGCCCTACGAGCAGTACTTC

D gene: -
V gene: TRBV5-6
J gene: TRBJ2-7
clone size: once
CDR3 protein: CASSKRSPDFSSYEQYF
CDR3 DNA: TGTGCCAGCAGTAAAAGGAGTCCGGACTTTAGCTCCTACGAGCAGTACTTC